The following is a TCR beta chain sequence with its context. This clonotype has ten or more counts. No cognate antigen has been identified for it. No quality values exist for individual bases; no much larger clone is one base distant. The sample originates from a study of tumor-infiltrating lymphocytes in primary liver carcinoma (TCRdb year 2017). About the study as a whole: Between November 2015 and early 2016, 4 to 6 patients in China with histopathologically diagnosed primary liver carcinoma had surgical resection. The five patients had tumors staged T1-T3 N0M0, with maximum diameters ranging from roughly 4.2 to 11 cm. For each liver tumor, the study sampled five regions along with adjacent normal tissue and blood, and applied TCRbeta repertoire sequencing, expression microarrays and whole-exome sequencing. A total of 35 or so specimens from 5 patients underwent TCRbeta repertoire sequencing, comprising around 25 tumor regions, 5 adjacent noncancerous liver tissues and 5 peripheral blood samples. Of the five patients (three men and two women, aged 30 to 69 years), four had hepatocellular carcinoma and one had combined HCC and intrahepatic cholangiocarcinoma. Reproducibility between technical replicate repertoires was high, with correlation coefficients above 0.95 and mean shared-clone rates approximately 0.91. Each sample produced roughly 3.65 to 7.5 million productive TCRbeta reads, and read depth showed no significant difference between tissue types.

A distance of 13 bases separates the germline ends of V and J, which lose 7 bases and 3 bases respectively. The CDR3 numbers 13 residues from cysteine through phenylalanine. Of all the DNA, just the CDR3 is kept, 39 bases in frame from base 1. From a lookup of the germline V gene, CDR1 and CDR2 are ENHRY and SYGVKD. Overall study outcomes, separate from this receptor: With just five patients in the study, the authors point out that the findings should be validated in a larger study. Repertoire overlap was found to be higher between tumor regions (mean about 35%) than between tumor-adjacent (about 17%) or tumor-blood (around 15%) pairs, consistent with antigen-driven expansion. Compared with blood, tumors had a significantly larger share of the repertoire taken up by the top 250 clones (p = 0.039). Since the samples were bulk and unsorted, there was no way to compare CD4+ and CD8+ T cell repertoires. Only the TCR beta chain was sequenced, which likely underestimates true repertoire diversity because unpaired alpha chains were not captured.

RNA from unsorted whole blood was extracted with TRIzol reagent, and germline DNA was obtained with the DNeasy Blood & Tissue kit. Chronic HBV infection was present in the patients, and the patients were treatment-naive at sampling. Around 3.6 milliliters of peripheral blood were collected into K2EDTA tubes before surgery. Starting from approximately 0.5 ug total RNA, TCRbeta-specific cDNA was produced by reverse transcription with a constant-region primer and ProtoScript II reverse transcriptase. The TCRbeta libraries were prepared through three rounds of nested multiplex PCR following a slightly modified ARM-PCR procedure. Each of the first two PCR rounds ran for around 10 cycles using multiplex TRBV1-TRBV30 forward primers together with a Cbeta reverse primer. Sample barcodes and Illumina adapters were added in a final 25-cycle PCR with Deep VentR polymerase. Before sequencing, amplicons between 200 and 500 bp were purified from gel using a QIAquick gel extraction kit. TCRbeta amplicons were sequenced on an Illumina HiSeq 2500 with 250-bp paired-end reads. The authors' pipeline ran thus. Quality trimming of reads was performed with Trimmomatic v0.33, and paired reads were merged with FLASH v1.2.11 so that full CDR3 sequences could be recovered. V, D and J germline segments were assigned to the rearranged TCRbeta sequences by MiGEC v1.2.1b. Clonotype statistics, along with Shannon-Wiener diversity indices, were calculated using VDJtools v1.0.0. Except for diversity analysis, only each sample's 250 most abundant clonotypes were used in subsequent analyses to reduce sampling bias. TCRdb took the public reads, trimmed them with fastp at Q25, ran MiXCR for clone calling and kept in-frame beta chains. Each CDR3 protein appears once, grouped with its most common genes and DNA. The V and J calls come from TCRdb's annotation, not from the publication. The sample profile shows about 180,000 distinct CDR3 sequences; about 60% of them were found once. Of the sample, approximately 68% falls within the top ten clones.

Sequencing used peripheral blood. The receptor chain draws on TRBV10-3 and TRBJ2-7; the D gene cannot be named for sure. The source of this sequence is a man in his forties or fifties with primary liver carcinoma and hepatitis B virus infection. This receptor has the CDR3 CAITSTADYEQYF. The DNA sequence is as follows: TGTGCCATCACCTCGACTGCTGACTACGAGCAGTACTTC.